The sequence of this T cell receptor (beta chain) was determined in a study of beta chain features in type 1 diabetes. Sorting based on CD45RO/CCR7/CD25/CD127/CD95/CD27 separated CD4+ naive, central memory, regulatory and stem cell-like memory cells. Germline V gene data show CDR1 as SGHTA and CDR2 as FQGNSA. V trimming: 1 base; J trimming: 5 bases; junction bases outside the gene matches: 5. This CDR3 region has 15 residues. Sequenced material consisted of expressed TCRB transcripts (all of the isolated RNA was reverse transcribed). Assay: immunoSEQ multiplex PCR; the TCRdb copy retains only in-frame clones and omits some. The repertoire holds hundreds of thousands of clones, with about 14% as singletons.

The origin of this receptor is a man between 18 and 29 years old in good health. The rearrangement links TRBV7-2 to TRBJ2-5; 9 nucleotides agree with TRBD1. The sequencing sample was made of naive CD4+ T cells from blood. CDR3 in DNA: TGTGCCAGCAGCTTAGTTTTTGGACAGGGGGAGACCCAGTACTTC. It translates to CASSLVFGQGETQYF.